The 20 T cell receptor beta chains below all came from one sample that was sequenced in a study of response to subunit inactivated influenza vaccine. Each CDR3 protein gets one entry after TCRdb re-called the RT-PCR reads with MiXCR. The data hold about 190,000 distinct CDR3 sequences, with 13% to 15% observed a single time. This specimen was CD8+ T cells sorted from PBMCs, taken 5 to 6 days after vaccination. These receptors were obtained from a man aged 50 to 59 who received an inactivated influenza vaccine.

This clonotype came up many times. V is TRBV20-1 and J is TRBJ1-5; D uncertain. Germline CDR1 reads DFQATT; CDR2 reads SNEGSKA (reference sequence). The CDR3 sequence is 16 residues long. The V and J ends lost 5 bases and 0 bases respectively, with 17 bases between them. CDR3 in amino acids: CSAPEIEAYSNQPQHF. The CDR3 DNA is TGCAGTGCTCCCGAGATTGAGGCTTATAGCAATCAGCCCCAGCATTTT.

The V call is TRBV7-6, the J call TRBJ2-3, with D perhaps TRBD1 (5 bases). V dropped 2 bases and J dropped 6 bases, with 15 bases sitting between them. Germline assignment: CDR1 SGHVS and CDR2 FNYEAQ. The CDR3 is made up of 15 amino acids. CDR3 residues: CASSLWGRVQDTQYF. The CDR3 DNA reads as TGTGCCAGCAGCTTATGGGGCAGGGTGCAGGATACGCAGTATTTT.

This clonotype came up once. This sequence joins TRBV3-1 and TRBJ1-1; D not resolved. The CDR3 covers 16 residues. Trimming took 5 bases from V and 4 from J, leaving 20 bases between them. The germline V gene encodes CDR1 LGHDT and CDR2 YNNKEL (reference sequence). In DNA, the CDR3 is TGTGCCAGCAGCGACCACCCTGTGGGTCGAGGCACTGAAGCTTTCTTT. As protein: CASSDHPVGRGTEAFF.

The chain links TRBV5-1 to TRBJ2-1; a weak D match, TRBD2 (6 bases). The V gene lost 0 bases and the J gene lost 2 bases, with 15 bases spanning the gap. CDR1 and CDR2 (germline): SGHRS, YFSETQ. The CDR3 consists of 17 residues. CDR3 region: CASSLGWGRTTYNEQFF. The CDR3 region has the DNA TGCGCCAGCAGCTTGGGGTGGGGCCGGACTACCTACAATGAGCAGTTCTTC.

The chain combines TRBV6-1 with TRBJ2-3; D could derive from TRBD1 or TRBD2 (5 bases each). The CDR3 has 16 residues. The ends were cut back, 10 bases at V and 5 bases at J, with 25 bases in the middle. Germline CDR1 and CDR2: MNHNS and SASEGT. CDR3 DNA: TGTGCCACCCGGGTGTTAGCGACGTTTGGGGGAGATACGCAGTATTTT. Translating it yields CATRVLATFGGDTQYF.

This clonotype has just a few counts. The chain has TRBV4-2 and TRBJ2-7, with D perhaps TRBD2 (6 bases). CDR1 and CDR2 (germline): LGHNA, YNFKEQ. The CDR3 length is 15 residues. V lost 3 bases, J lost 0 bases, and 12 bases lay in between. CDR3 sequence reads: CASSQGTSSSYEQYF. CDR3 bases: TGTGCCAGCAGCCAGGGGACTTCCAGCTCCTACGAGCAGTACTTC.

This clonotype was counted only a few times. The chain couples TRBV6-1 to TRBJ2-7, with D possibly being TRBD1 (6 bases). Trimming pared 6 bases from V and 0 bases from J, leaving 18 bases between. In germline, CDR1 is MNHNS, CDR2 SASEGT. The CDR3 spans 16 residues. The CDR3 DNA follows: TGTGCCAGCAGGACCGGGACACCGTTCCGCTCCTACGAGCAGTACTTC. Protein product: CASRTGTPFRSYEQYF.

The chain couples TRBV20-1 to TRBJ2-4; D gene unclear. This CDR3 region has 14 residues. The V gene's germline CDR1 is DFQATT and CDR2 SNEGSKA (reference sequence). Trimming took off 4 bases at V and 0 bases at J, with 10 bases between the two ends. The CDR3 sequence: CSAKGGLAKNIQYF. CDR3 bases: TGCAGTGCTAAAGGCGGCCTAGCCAAAAACATTCAGTACTTC.

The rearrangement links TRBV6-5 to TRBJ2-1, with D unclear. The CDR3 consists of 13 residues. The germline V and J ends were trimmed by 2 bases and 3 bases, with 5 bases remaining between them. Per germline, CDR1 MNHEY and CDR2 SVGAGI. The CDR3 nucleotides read TGTGCCAGCAGTTACAGGGACTACAATGAGCAGTTCTTC. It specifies CASSYRDYNEQFF.

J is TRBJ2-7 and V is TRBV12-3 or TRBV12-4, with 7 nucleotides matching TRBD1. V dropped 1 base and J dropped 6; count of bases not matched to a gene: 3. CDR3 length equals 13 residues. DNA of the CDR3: TGTGCCAGCAGTTTAGAGGGGGCGCGCGAGCAGTACTTC. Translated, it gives CASSLEGAREQYF.

CDR3 bases: TGTGCCAGCAGCTCCCGGGACCGAATTTACGAGCAGTACTTC. It yields the protein CASSSRDRIYEQYF. The chain employs TRBV11-3 and TRBJ2-7; D possibly uses TRBD1 or TRBD2 (5 bases each). The length of the CDR3 is 14 residues. In germline, CDR1 is SGHNT, CDR2 YENEEA. V was pared by 4 bases and J by 4 bases, with 14 bases between.

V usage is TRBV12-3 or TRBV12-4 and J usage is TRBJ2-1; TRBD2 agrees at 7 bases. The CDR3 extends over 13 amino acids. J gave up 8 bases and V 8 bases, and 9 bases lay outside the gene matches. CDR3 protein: CASSGTTLDEQFF. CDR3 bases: TGTGCCAGCTCCGGGACTACTCTAGATGAGCAGTTCTTC.

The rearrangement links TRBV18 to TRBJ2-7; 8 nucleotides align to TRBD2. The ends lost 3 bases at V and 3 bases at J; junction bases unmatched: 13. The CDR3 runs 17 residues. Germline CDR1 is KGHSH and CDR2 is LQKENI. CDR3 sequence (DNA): TGTGCCAGCTCACCCGGGGGGGGATCGGTCGTGTACTACGAGCAGTACTTC. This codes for CASSPGGGSVVYYEQYF.

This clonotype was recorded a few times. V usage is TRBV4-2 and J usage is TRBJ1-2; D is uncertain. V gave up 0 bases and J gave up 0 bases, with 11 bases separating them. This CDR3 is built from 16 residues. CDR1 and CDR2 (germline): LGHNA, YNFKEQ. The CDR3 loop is CASSQEDSQPNYGYTF. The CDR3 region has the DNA TGTGCCAGCAGCCAAGAGGACTCACAGCCTAACTATGGCTACACCTTC.

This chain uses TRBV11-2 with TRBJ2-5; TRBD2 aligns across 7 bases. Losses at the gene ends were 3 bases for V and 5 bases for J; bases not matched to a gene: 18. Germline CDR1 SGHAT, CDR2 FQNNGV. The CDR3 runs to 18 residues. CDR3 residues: CASSFLAGYPPGRETQYF. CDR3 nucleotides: TGTGCCAGCAGCTTTTTAGCGGGCTACCCACCTGGCCGTGAGACCCAGTACTTC.

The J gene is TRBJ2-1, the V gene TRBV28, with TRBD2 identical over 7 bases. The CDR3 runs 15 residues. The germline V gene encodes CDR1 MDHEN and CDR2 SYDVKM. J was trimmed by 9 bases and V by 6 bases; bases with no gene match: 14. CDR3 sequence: CASSRGLDHFREQFF. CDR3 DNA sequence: TGTGCCAGCAGCCGCGGACTAGACCATTTTCGTGAGCAGTTCTTC.

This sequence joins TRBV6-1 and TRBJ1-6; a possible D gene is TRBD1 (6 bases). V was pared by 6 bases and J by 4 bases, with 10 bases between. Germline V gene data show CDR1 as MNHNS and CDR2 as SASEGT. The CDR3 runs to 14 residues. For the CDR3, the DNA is TGTGCCAGCAGGCAGGGGTCGTATAATTCACCCCTCCACTTT. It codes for CASRQGSYNSPLHF.

The CDR3 region is CASSPLRGGASKNIQYF. CDR3 nucleotide sequence: TGTGCCAGCAGCCCCCTTCGTGGGGGCGCGAGCAAAAACATTCAGTACTTC. The rearrangement links TRBV7-8 to TRBJ2-4, with D possibly being TRBD1 (6 bases). The CDR3 extends over 17 amino acids. Deletions cut 5 bases from V and 3 bases from J, with 20 bases between. The germline gives CDR1 SGHVS, CDR2 FQNEAQ.

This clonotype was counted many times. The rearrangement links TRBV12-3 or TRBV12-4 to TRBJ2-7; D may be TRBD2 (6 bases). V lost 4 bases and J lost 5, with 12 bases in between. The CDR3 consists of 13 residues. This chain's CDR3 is CASSSGEGNEQYF. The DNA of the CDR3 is TGTGCCAGCAGTTCGGGAGAGGGCAACGAGCAGTACTTC.

As DNA, the CDR3 is TGTGCCAGCAGCTTAGTCGGCTGGCAGTTAAATGAAGCTTTCTTT. It translates to CASSLVGWQLNEAFF. The chain uses TRBV7-9 and TRBJ1-1; D call uncertain. The CDR3 consists of 15 residues. Trimming stripped 1 base from V and 7 bases from J, with 16 bases between. CDR1 and CDR2 (germline): SEHNR, FQNEAQ (reference sequence).